This T cell receptor (beta chain) was sequenced in a study of OX40 agonist ivuxolimab in advanced cancers. Notes on the research overall: Ivuxolimab, which targeted the costimulatory receptor OX40 (CD134), was an agonistic, fully human IgG2 monoclonal antibody. Intravenous ivuxolimab was administered to patients every 2 weeks at six dose levels: 0.01, 0.1, 0.3, 1.5, 3 and 10 mg/kg. Among the roughly 52 dose-escalation patients, around 20 had hepatocellular carcinoma, 15 or so melanoma, 9 renal cell carcinoma and 9 head and neck cancer. The dose-escalation cohort was about 87% male with a mean age of roughly 62 years, ranging from roughly 20 to 80. Patients were allowed to have had prior anti-PD-1, anti-PD-L1 or anti-CTLA-4 therapy, and around two fifths of the dose-escalation patients had been treated with checkpoint inhibitors. Partial responses occurred in three dose-escalation patients, of whom one had hepatocellular carcinoma and two had cutaneous melanoma. The purpose of peripheral TCRbeta sequencing was to test whether ivuxolimab changed TCR sequence diversity and led to clonal T-cell expansion. The paper describes the monotherapy dose-escalation part (N ≈ 52 patients) of the phase I trial of ivuxolimab. Broad study findings and their caveats: Low levels of normalized T-cell clonal expansion were also seen in some patients who did not respond. At doses of 0.1 to 3.0 mg/kg, clonal expansion of both CD4+ and CD8+ T cells in blood was seen between baseline and week 6. Antigen specificity was not determined for the clonally expanded peripheral T cells. Partial responders in the 0.1-3.0 mg/kg groups had among the lowest normalized peripheral clonal expansion, especially among CD8+ T cells. After ivuxolimab, expanded clones were on average more numerous among CD8+ T cells than among CD4+ T cells.

Regarding this clone: The antigen this receptor binds is unknown. No base quality values were provided; no much bigger clone lies one nucleotide off.

Patients with autoimmune disease history or receiving systemic immunosuppression were excluded from the trial. Peripheral blood for TCR sequencing was collected from all dose cohorts at baseline, on cycle 4 day 1, and on cycle 7 day 1. Samples were obtained from an open-label, multicenter, first-in-human phase I dose-escalation trial of ivuxolimab. The trial enrolled adults with locally advanced or metastatic head and neck squamous cell, hepatocellular, melanoma or renal cell carcinoma. Before TCR sequencing, CD4+ T cells and CD8+ T cells were sorted from peripheral blood as separate populations. Genomic DNA was extracted from sorted cells for sequencing of the TCRbeta CDR3 region. The immunoSEQ Assay was used for sequencing of TCRbeta CDR3 regions. TCRdb took over this immuneACCESS table, retaining in-frame rearrangements with V and J assigned. Such tables are incomplete; in checked studies, under half of the missing clones stem from an unresolved V gene, and the remainder is unexplained. For this sample the table gives roughly 69,000 clones, of which roughly four fifths were detected only once. The top ten constitute 9.8% of the sample.

The CDR3, cysteine through phenylalanine, is 16 amino acids long. Only the CDR3 portion is preserved as DNA: 48 bases, with reading frame beginning at the first base. The CDR1 and CDR2 encoded by the germline V gene (reference sequence) are MNHEY and SMNVEV. V loses 6 bases of germline sequence and J loses 1 base, and the interval between the two ends is 16 bases. This receptor was taken from an adult with an advanced solid tumor such as melanoma, head and neck, liver or kidney cancer. The material sequenced was CD4+ or CD8+ T cells sorted from blood, taken in a trial of the OX40 agonist ivuxolimab. The chain joins TRBV27 to TRBJ2-1, with a tentative D gene TRBD2 over 7 matching bases. The sequenced DNA is TGTGCCAGCAGCCACGAGGGGAGGGGGTCCTACAATGAGCAGTTCTTC. This translates into CASSHEGRGSYNEQFF.